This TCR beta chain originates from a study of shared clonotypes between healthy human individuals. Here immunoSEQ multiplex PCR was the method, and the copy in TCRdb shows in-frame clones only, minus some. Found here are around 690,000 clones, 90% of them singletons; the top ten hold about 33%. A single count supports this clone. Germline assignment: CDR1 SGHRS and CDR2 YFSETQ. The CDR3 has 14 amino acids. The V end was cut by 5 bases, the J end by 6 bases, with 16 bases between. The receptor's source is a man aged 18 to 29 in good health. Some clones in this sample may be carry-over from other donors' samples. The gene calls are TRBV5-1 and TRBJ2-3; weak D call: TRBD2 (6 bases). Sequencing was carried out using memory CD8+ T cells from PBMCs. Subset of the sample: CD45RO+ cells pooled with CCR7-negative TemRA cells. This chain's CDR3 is CASRGGPKTDTQYF. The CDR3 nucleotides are TGCGCCAGCAGGGGAGGCCCCAAGACCGATACGCAGTATTTT.